The 28 T cell receptor beta chains below come from one sample, sequenced in a study of blood T cell repertoires in COVID-19. Measured with immunoSEQ multiplex PCR; TCRdb has only the in-frame clones, and not every one. The sample comprises about 320,000 clones, roughly nine tenths of which are singletons, and 11% rests with the top ten. Specimen: peripheral blood. The origin of the receptors is a woman in her twenties or thirties with COVID-19, enrolled during active disease.

V gene TRBV9 combines with J gene TRBJ2-3; 10 nucleotides agree with TRBD2. Germline V gives CDR1 SGDLS, CDR2 YYNGEE. The J segment lost 3 bases and the V segment lost 1 base, leaving 2 bases of the junction unmatched. This CDR3 is 15 amino acids long. The CDR3 loop is CASSVLAGGTDTQYF. The CDR3 nucleotides are TGTGCCAGCAGCGTATTAGCGGGGGGAACAGATACGCAGTATTTT.

The chain uses TRBV5-6 and TRBJ2-4; 10 nucleotides align to TRBD1. This CDR3 has 15 residues. The V segment lost 0 bases and the J segment 4 bases; nucleotides outside the gene matches: 1. Germline V gene sequence: CDR1 SGHDT, CDR2 YYEEEE. CDR3 DNA sequence: TGTGCCAGCAGCTTGGTGGGACAGGGGAAAAACATTCAGTACTTC. Protein product: CASSLVGQGKNIQYF.

This chain uses TRBV5-1 with TRBJ2-7; D is possibly TRBD2 (5 bases). This CDR3 comprises 17 residues. Trimming stripped 6 bases from V and 0 bases from J, with 22 bases between. CDR1 is SGHRS, CDR2 YFSETQ, per germline. CDR3 sequence: CASKSSSRTGSSYEQYF. The CDR3 DNA is TGCGCCAGCAAAAGCTCTTCTAGGACTGGGAGCTCCTACGAGCAGTACTTC.

The J gene is TRBJ2-5, the V gene TRBV18; 10 bases match TRBD2. Looked up from germline, CDR1 is KGHSH and CDR2 is LQKENI. The CDR3 spans 16 residues. V trimming: 2 bases; J trimming: 1 base; junction bases outside the gene matches: 4. This CDR3 is CASSPRSGGAQETQYF. The CDR3 coding sequence is TGTGCCAGCTCACCAAGGAGCGGGGGGGCCCAAGAGACCCAGTACTTC.

V and J are TRBV7-9 and TRBJ1-3; no clear D. CDR3 length: 14 residues. V was trimmed by 2 bases and J by 0 bases, leaving 5 bases between them. Germline CDR1 and CDR2: SEHNR and FQNEAQ (reference sequence). The CDR3 loop reads CASSLTDSGNTIYF. CDR3 DNA sequence: TGTGCCAGCAGCTTAACAGACTCTGGAAACACCATATATTTT.

The gene calls are TRBV19 and TRBJ1-2; 9 bases fit TRBD1. This CDR3 has 14 residues. V lost 5 bases and J lost 2; bases outside the gene matches: 3. CDR1 is LNHDA and CDR2 is SQIVND in the germline V gene (reference sequence). The CDR3 region is CASSQQGANYGYTF. The CDR3 coding sequence is TGTGCCAGTAGTCAACAGGGGGCAAACTATGGCTACACCTTC.

V usage is TRBV5-6 and J usage is TRBJ2-1; D is perhaps TRBD2 (5 bases). Germline CDR1 SGHDT, CDR2 YYEEEE. V shed 0 bases and J shed 8 bases, with 9 bases lying between them. The length of the CDR3 is 13 residues. The CDR3, as DNA: TGTGCCAGCAGCTTGGGGTCGGGGTATGAGCAGTTCTTC. It codes for CASSLGSGYEQFF.

The rearrangement uses TRBV5-1 and TRBJ2-3, with D possibly being TRBD2 (6 bases). CDR3 length: 13 amino acids. The V end lost 4 bases, the J end lost 6 bases, and 12 bases lay between the germline ends. Germline V gene data show CDR1 as SGHRS and CDR2 as YFSETQ. In DNA form, the CDR3 reads TGCGCCAGCAGCCGGGACTTAGGGGATACGCAGTATTTT. This translates into CASSRDLGDTQYF.

This clone showed up many times. The chain carries TRBV2 and TRBJ1-2; 12 nucleotides match TRBD1. The junction had 8 bases not matched to a gene; V was cut back by 4 bases and J by 5 bases. The CDR3 runs 16 residues. Germline V CDR1 and CDR2: SNHLY, FYNNEI. For the CDR3, the DNA is TGTGCCAGCAGTGGGGGACAGGGGGCGCGGAAGTATGGCTACACCTTC. Amino acid sequence: CASSGGQGARKYGYTF.

This rearrangement joins TRBV5-4 to TRBJ1-1; tentative D call: TRBD1 (5 bases). Germline values: CDR1 SGHNT, CDR2 YYREEE (reference sequence). The CDR3 totals 15 residues. Trimming shortened V by 4 bases and J by 0 bases, and 13 bases separated the two germline ends. CDR3 nucleotide sequence: TGTGCCAGCAGCCTCTGGGGGGGTGTGAACACTGAAGCTTTCTTT. It is translated as CASSLWGGVNTEAFF.

This chain connects TRBV13 to TRBJ2-3, with D maybe TRBD1 (5 bases). Germline V gene data show CDR1 as PRHDT and CDR2 as FYEKMQ (reference sequence). The CDR3 covers 15 residues. V was shortened by 5 bases and J by 2 bases, with 14 bases between the two germline ends. The CDR3 is CASSPGHQNTDTQYF. The CDR3 DNA sequence: TGTGCCAGCAGCCCAGGACATCAGAACACAGATACGCAGTATTTT.

V gene TRBV7-9 combines with J gene TRBJ1-1; a weak D match, TRBD1 (5 bases). CDR1 is SEHNR and CDR2 is FQNEAQ in the germline V gene (reference sequence). Trimming stripped 6 bases from V and 7 bases from J, with 12 bases between. The CDR3 totals 12 residues. The CDR3 DNA reads TGTGCCAGCAGTCCCGGGGGAGATGAAGCTTTCTTT. This encodes CASSPGGDEAFF. Based on the CDR3 plus reference TRBV7-9 and TRBJ1-1, the full variable domain is DTGVSQNPRHKITKRGQNVTFRCDPISEHNRLYWYRQTLGQGPEFLTYFQNEAQLEKSRLLSDRFSAERPKGSFSTLEIQRTEQGDSAMYLCASSPGGDEAFFGQGTRLTVV.

This chain uses TRBV27 with TRBJ2-2; D not resolved. Trimming cost V 5 bases and J 4 bases, with 11 bases left between them. CDR1 is MNHEY and CDR2 is SMNVEV in the germline V gene (reference sequence). This CDR3 contains 14 residues. CDR3 coding DNA: TGTGCCAGCAGTGCCTCAGGTTCCACCGGGGAGCTGTTTTTT. Its translation: CASSASGSTGELFF.

The rearrangement uses TRBV6-5 and TRBJ2-1; 11 bases are a match to TRBD2. Germline V gene lookup returns CDR1 MNHEY and CDR2 SVGAGI. J lost 7 bases, V lost 8 bases, and 7 bases had no gene match. This CDR3 comprises 14 residues. The CDR3 loop is CASSPTSGANEQFF. In nucleotides, the CDR3 is TGTGCCAGCTCCCCGACTAGCGGGGCTAATGAGCAGTTCTTC.

The CDR3 DNA reads as TGTGCCAGCAGCCATTTAGGGGCACGGTCCTACAATGAGCAGTTCTTC. Protein product: CASSHLGARSYNEQFF. The rearrangement uses TRBV4-2 and TRBJ2-1, with D maybe TRBD1 (5 bases). Trimming shortened V by 3 bases and J by 1 base, and 13 bases separated the two germline ends. CDR1 LGHNA and CDR2 YNFKEQ come from the germline V gene. The CDR3 consists of 16 residues.

The chain joins TRBV28 to TRBJ1-2, with 7 bases fitting TRBD1. The CDR3 is made up of 15 amino acids. The V gene end was trimmed by 2 bases and the J gene end by 4 bases; junction bases not matched to a gene: 7. Germline lookup yields CDR1 MDHEN and CDR2 SYDVKM. CDR3 loop: CASSLTGTDSYGYTF. CDR3 in DNA: TGTGCCAGCAGTTTAACGGGGACAGATAGCTATGGCTACACCTTC.

The CDR3 reads CARQLQGLFF. The CDR3 region has the DNA TGTGCCAGACAGCTCCAGGGACTGTTTTTT. This chain links TRBV19 with TRBJ1-4; D might be TRBD1 (5 bases). The CDR3 sequence is 10 residues long. V shed 9 bases and J shed 13 bases, with 12 bases lying between them. CDR1 and CDR2 from the germline V gene are LNHDA and SQIVND (reference sequence). The full variable domain, its missing parts supplied by reference TRBV19 and TRBJ1-4, is DGGITQSPKYLFRKEGQNVTLSCEQNLNHDAMYWYRQDPGQGLRLIYYSQIVNDFQKGDIAEGYSVSREKKESFPLTVTSAQKNPTAFYLCARQLQGLFFGSGTQLSVL.

The chain carries TRBV2 and TRBJ1-1; D uncertain. This CDR3 has 11 amino acids. The V and J ends lost 7 bases and 10 bases respectively, with 13 bases between them. The germline gives CDR1 SNHLY, CDR2 FYNNEI. For the CDR3, the DNA is TGTGCCAGCAAGGAGGAGGGCTCAGCTTTCTTT. Translating it yields CASKEEGSAFF.

J is TRBJ2-1 and V is TRBV5-1; D is perhaps TRBD2 (6 bases). The CDR3 has 16 amino acids. Looked up from germline, CDR1 is SGHRS and CDR2 is YFSETQ. The V end lost 0 bases, the J end lost 5 bases, and 15 bases lay between the germline ends. The CDR3: CASSLAGVGTNNEQFF. CDR3 DNA: TGCGCCAGCAGCTTGGCGGGGGTCGGGACCAACAATGAGCAGTTCTTC.

J is TRBJ2-7 and V is TRBV5-1, with D possibly TRBD1 on 6 matching bases. Deletions cut 3 bases from V and 3 bases from J, with 16 bases between. CDR3 length: 15 amino acids. Germline lookup yields CDR1 SGHRS and CDR2 YFSETQ. The CDR3 loop reads CASSSDSPEFYEQYF. CDR3 coding DNA: TGCGCCAGCAGCTCGGACAGCCCAGAGTTCTACGAGCAGTACTTC.

The chain uses TRBV5-1 and TRBJ1-2, with a tentative D call TRBD1 (5 bases). Trimming shortened V by 0 bases and J by 2 bases, and 5 bases separated the two germline ends. Germline V gene sequence: CDR1 SGHRS, CDR2 YFSETQ. The CDR3 covers 13 residues. The CDR3, as DNA: TGCGCCAGCAGCTTGGGGACAAACTATGGCTACACCTTC. Its protein is CASSLGTNYGYTF.

The V call is TRBV2, the J call TRBJ2-3, with 9 positions matching TRBD2. J was trimmed by 5 bases and V by 7 bases; bases with no gene match: 4. This CDR3 has 13 residues. Germline CDR1 SNHLY, CDR2 FYNNEI. The CDR3 nucleotides are TGTGCCAGCATGCGGGGGGGTGGAGATACGCAGTATTTT. Translated: CASMRGGGDTQYF.

The chain is built from TRBV27 and TRBJ2-7; TRBD1 matches 9 bases. CDR3 length: 15 amino acids. With V trimmed by 4 bases and J by 3 bases, 7 bases remained unmatched. Germline lookup yields CDR1 MNHEY and CDR2 SMNVEV (reference sequence). The CDR3 loop is CASSSPGTGHYEQYF. The CDR3 coding sequence is TGTGCCAGCAGTTCTCCCGGGACAGGGCACTACGAGCAGTACTTC.

The J gene is TRBJ1-1, the V gene TRBV5-6; D unclear. The CDR3 is 15 residues long. Deletions cut 1 base from V and 3 bases from J, with 13 bases between. The V gene's germline CDR1 is SGHDT and CDR2 YYEEEE. CDR3 sequence reads: CASSLFMRADTEAFF. CDR3 bases: TGTGCCAGCAGCTTGTTTATGAGGGCAGACACTGAAGCTTTCTTT. The full variable domain, with the rest looked up from reference TRBV5-6 and TRBJ1-1, is DAGVTQSPTHLIKTRGQQVTLRCSPKSGHDTVSWYQQALGQGPQFIFQYYEEEERQRGNFPDRFSGHQFPNYSSELNVNALLLGDSALYLCASSLFMRADTEAFFGQGTRLTVV.

This clone has a handful of counts. This sequence joins TRBV2 and TRBJ1-4; 8 bases are shared with TRBD1. The CDR3 is 15 amino acids. The trim removed 5 bases at V and 4 bases at J, leaving 6 bases unmatched. The V gene's germline CDR1 is SNHLY and CDR2 FYNNEI. The CDR3 DNA sequence: TGTGCCAGCAGTTTCCAGGGGGCCGTTAATGAAAAACTGTTTTTT. Protein product: CASSFQGAVNEKLFF.

The chain couples TRBV7-9 to TRBJ1-2, with 8 bases fitting TRBD1. V was clipped by 5 bases and J by 0 bases; unmatched bases: 5. Germline V lookup: CDR1 SEHNR, CDR2 FQNEAQ (reference sequence). CDR3 length: 15 residues. CDR3 in amino acids: CASSADRGANYGYTF. The CDR3 region has the DNA TGTGCCAGCAGCGCAGACAGGGGAGCTAACTATGGCTACACCTTC. Variable domain in full (rest from reference TRBV7-9 and TRBJ1-2): DTGVSQNPRHKITKRGQNVTFRCDPISEHNRLYWYRQTLGQGPEFLTYFQNEAQLEKSRLLSDRFSAERPKGSFSTLEIQRTEQGDSAMYLCASSADRGANYGYTFGSGTRLTVV.

This clone has a single count. The gene calls are TRBV11-3 and TRBJ2-1; D is undetermined. The germline V gene encodes CDR1 SGHNT and CDR2 YENEEA. V lost 2 bases and J lost 6, with 8 bases in between. CDR3 length: 13 amino acids. This CDR3 reads CASSLSLTNEQFF. In DNA, the CDR3 is TGTGCCAGCAGCTTAAGCCTAACCAATGAGCAGTTCTTC.

This clone was found a few times. V gene TRBV2 combines with J gene TRBJ2-1, with D uncertain. Trimming left V 3 bases short and J 10 bases short, with 10 bases between. The CDR3 is made up of 12 amino acids. Germline V gene lookup returns CDR1 SNHLY and CDR2 FYNNEI. The CDR3 nucleotides are TGTGCCAGCAGTGACGACTCCGGGGAGCAGTTCTTC. Its protein product is CASSDDSGEQFF.